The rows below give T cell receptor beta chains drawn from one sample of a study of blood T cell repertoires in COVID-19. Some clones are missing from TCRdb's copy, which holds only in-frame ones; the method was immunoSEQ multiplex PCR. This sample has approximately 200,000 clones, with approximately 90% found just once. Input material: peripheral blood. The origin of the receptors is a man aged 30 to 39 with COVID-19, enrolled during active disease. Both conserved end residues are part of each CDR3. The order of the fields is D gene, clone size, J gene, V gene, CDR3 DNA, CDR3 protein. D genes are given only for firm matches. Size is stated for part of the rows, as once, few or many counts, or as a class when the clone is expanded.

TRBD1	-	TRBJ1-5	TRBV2	TGTGCCAGCAGTAATCAGGGGGCAAAGCCCCAGCATTTT	CASSNQGAKPQHF
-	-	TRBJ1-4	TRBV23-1	TGCGCCAGCAGTCAATCGGCTTCGAGCGGGACACACGCAACTAATGAAAAACTGTTTTTT	CASSQSASSGTHATNEKLFF
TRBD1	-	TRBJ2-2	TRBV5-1	TGCGCCAGCAGCTCCCCAGACAGGGGCGGAATATACGGGGAGCTGTTTTTT	CASSSPDRGGIYGELFF
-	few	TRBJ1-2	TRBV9	TGTGCCAGCAGCGTAGGAACATCTAACTATGGCTACACCTTC	CASSVGTSNYGYTF
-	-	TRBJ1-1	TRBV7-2	TGTGCCAGCAGCTGGGCCGGGACACCATTGGGGGCTTTCTTT	CASSWAGTPLGAFF
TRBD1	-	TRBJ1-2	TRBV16	TGTGCCAGCAGCCATCGGACAGGGGGGGGCTATGGCTACACCTTC	CASSHRTGGGYGYTF
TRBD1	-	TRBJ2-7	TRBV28	TGTGCCAGCAGTAGGGGACAGGGCTACTACGAGCAGTACTTC	CASSRGQGYYEQYF
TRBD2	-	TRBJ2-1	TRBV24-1	TGTGCCACCAGTGCTCCAGCGGGAGGGCCCTTTGAGCAGTTCTTC	CATSAPAGGPFEQFF
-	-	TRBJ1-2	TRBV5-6	TGTGCCAGCAGCCCATGGCCAGGGGACTATGGCTACACCTTC	CASSPWPGDYGYTF
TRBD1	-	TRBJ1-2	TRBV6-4	TGTGCCAGCAGTGACTCCTCCGGGACAGGGTTCGGTGGCTACACCTTC	CASSDSSGTGFGGYTF
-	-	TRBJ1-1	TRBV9	TGTGCCAGCAGCGTTGGGGGCGGAGGGAACACTGAAGCTTTCTTT	CASSVGGGGNTEAFF
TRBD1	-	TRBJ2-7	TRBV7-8	TGTGCCAGCCAAACTCAGGGGGCAGGAAACGAGCAGTACTTC	CASQTQGAGNEQYF
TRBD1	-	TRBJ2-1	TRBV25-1	TGTGCCAGCAGTGTGCCGAGGACAGGGATTCGCAATGAGCAGTTCTTC	CASSVPRTGIRNEQFF
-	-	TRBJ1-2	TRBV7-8	TGTGCCAGCAGCCTAGGGTCGCCCGGGGACTATGGCTACACCTTC	CASSLGSPGDYGYTF
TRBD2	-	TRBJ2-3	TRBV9	TGTGCCAGCAGCGTTAGCGGGGACACAGATACGCAGTATTTT	CASSVSGDTDTQYF
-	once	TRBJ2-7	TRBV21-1	TGTGCCAGCAGCAAAGGGATCCGCAGGACTAGCGTTTTGGGTGAGCAGTACTTC	CASSKGIRRTSVLGEQYF
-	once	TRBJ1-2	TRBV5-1	TGCGCCAGCAGCTTGGCAGGGCCCCCCGATGGTAATGGCTACACCTTC	CASSLAGPPDGNGYTF
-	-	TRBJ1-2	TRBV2	TGTGCCAGCAGTGAGGAGGAGGGTGTGACCGGCTACACCTTC	CASSEEEGVTGYTF
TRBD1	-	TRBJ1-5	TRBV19	TGTGCCAGTAGTACCGGGACAGGGGGCATAATCGGTAATCAGCCCCAGCATTTT	CASSTGTGGIIGNQPQHF
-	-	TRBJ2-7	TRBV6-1	TGTGCCAGCAGTGAAGGGCAGGGGCAGTACTTC	CASSEGQGQYF
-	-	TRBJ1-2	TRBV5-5	TGTGCCAGCAGAGCGACAGCCGGTAGAAGCTACACCTTC	CASRATAGRSYTF
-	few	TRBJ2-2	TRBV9	TGTGCCAGCAATTTGGCGGGGATGAACACCGGGGAGCTGTTTTTT	CASNLAGMNTGELFF
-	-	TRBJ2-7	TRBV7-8	TGTGCCAGCAGCTTCCGGGACTGGAGCTACGAGCAGTACTTC	CASSFRDWSYEQYF
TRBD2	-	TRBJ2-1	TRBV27	TGTGCCAGCAGGGAGTCCCATCCCGGGACTAGCGGGAGCTATGAGCAGTTCTTC	CASRESHPGTSGSYEQFF
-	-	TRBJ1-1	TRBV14	TGTGCCAGCAGCCAAGATGATAGGAGAGAAGCTTTCTTT	CASSQDDRREAFF
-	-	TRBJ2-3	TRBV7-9	TGTGCCAGCAGCCCGTCCTCTAGCACAGATACGCAGTATTTT	CASSPSSSTDTQYF
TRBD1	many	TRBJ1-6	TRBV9	TGTGCCAGCAGCTACGGACAGGGGCGTGATAATTCACCCCTCCACTTT	CASSYGQGRDNSPLHF
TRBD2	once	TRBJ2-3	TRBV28	TGTGCCAGCAGTTCCGGGGGACTAGCGGGATGGACAGATACGCAGTATTTT	CASSSGGLAGWTDTQYF